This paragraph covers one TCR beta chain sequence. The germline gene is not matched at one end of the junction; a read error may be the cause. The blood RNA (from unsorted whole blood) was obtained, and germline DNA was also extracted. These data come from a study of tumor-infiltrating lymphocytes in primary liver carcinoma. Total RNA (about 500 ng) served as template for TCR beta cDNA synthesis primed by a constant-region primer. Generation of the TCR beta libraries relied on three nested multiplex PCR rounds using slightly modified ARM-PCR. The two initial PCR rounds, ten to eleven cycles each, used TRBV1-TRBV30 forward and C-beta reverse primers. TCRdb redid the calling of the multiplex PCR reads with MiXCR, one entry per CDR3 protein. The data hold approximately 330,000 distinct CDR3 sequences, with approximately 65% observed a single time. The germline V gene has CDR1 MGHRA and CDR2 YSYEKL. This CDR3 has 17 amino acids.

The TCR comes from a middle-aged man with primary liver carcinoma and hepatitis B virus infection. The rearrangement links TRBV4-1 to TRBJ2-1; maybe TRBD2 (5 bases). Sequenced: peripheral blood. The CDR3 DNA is TGCGTCAGCAGCCAATGGCTAGCTGAAAGCTCCTACAATGAGCAGCTCTTC. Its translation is CVSSQWLAESSYNEQLF.